This T cell receptor (beta chain) was identified during a study of blood T cells in healthy people across ages. The V gene end was trimmed by 7 bases and the J gene end by 3 bases; junction bases not matched to a gene: 6. The CDR3 length is 14 residues. Germline V CDR1 and CDR2: DFQATT, SNEGSKA (reference sequence). Next came a second PCR, run for about 7 to 12 cycles, which used a sample-barcoded 5' primer along with a J-beta primer mix. Unique molecular identifiers of 12 random nucleotides labeled each cDNA. MiXCR was run by TCRdb on the 5' RACE reads, yielding one entry per CDR3 protein. The data contain 1.5 million to 2 million distinct CDR3 sequences, about 31% of them singletons. The table lists this clonotype with a few counts. Its specificity is unknown. Findings of the study overall: Using unsorted PBMCs precluded a conclusive naive versus antigen-experienced comparison.

Source material: blood. This clonotype was obtained from a woman aged 25 to 39 in good health. The V and J genes are TRBV20-1 and TRBJ1-5; 10 positions match TRBD1. The CDR3 region has the DNA TGCAGTGTTGGGGACAGGGGACACAATCAGCCCCAGCATTTT. As protein: CSVGDRGHNQPQHF.